What follows is one T cell receptor (beta chain) and its context. It lacks a known antigen. No clone much larger than this one lies a single base away; base qualities are absent. V and J are trimmed by 4 bases and 4 bases, and the gene matches miss 6 bases of the junction. CDR1 and CDR2 are drawn from the germline V gene: SGDLS, YYNGEE. The CDR3 runs 14 amino acids, cysteine and phenylalanine included. Of the read, only the CDR3 DNA is kept; its 42 bases are in frame from base 1. The cohort comprised around 690 healthy bone marrow donors. Cohort members were all nominally healthy when sampled, although unrecorded immune exposures were likely present. The donor was CMV seronegative and belonged to the group of under 400 seronegative cohort members. Each donor provided a peripheral blood sample, and peripheral blood mononuclear cells were used for TCR beta sequencing. The Qiagen DNeasy Blood Extraction Kit was used to extract genomic DNA from the blood cell samples.

The library was generated by the immunoSEQ multiplex PCR assay. A mixture of 60 forward primers for TCR Vbeta segments and 13 reverse primers for TCR Jbeta segments was used in the multiplex PCR. Amplification of the CDR3 region of rearranged TCR beta genes was performed with a multiplex PCR assay on genomic DNA. Amplified TCR beta libraries were sequenced as 87-base-pair reads on the Illumina HiSeq System. In the original analysis: A later analysis counted about 80 million unique TCR beta chains across the 666 repertoires, and around 9.9 million of these chains were shared by at least two donors. A nearest-neighbor algorithm error-corrected the raw reads and collapsed the reads into unique sequences, merging closely related sequences to remove PCR and sequencing errors. CDR3 sequences were aligned to IMGT reference sequences to assign V, D and J gene segments. For a sequence to be retained, at least a six-nucleotide match to both a V gene segment and a J gene segment was required. Rearrangements were called productive when the CDR3 lacked stop codons and stayed in frame with V and J; all others were non-productive. CDR3 was defined according to IMGT convention as the region running from the second conserved V-encoded cysteine to the conserved J-encoded phenylalanine. In an earlier analysis of 587 of the donors, sequences lacking an unambiguous match to a single V gene segment were excluded. An earlier analysis of 587 of the donors called V segments functional above 56.7% productive rearrangements and segregating when the between-donor standard deviation exceeded 5%. A statistical classification framework was developed to diagnose cytomegalovirus status using the catalog of TCR beta chain sequences. V and J gene assignment, in a later analysis, came from comparing TCR nucleotide sequences with IMGT/GENE-DB human TR gene sequences. In a later analysis, CDR3 sequences and most-parsimonious VDJ recombination scenarios were assigned using the TCRdist pipeline. A later analysis defined each TCR beta chain by its CDR3 amino acid sequence plus V-gene family, and excluded reads lacking a unique V-gene family. As a way to deal with suspected cross-contamination and a sequencing artifact, a later analysis dropped nearly 600 nucleotide sequences that were highly shared and had low generation probability. A later analysis calculated a clonal expansion index for each public chain from normalized within-repertoire ranks of inferred template counts. In a later analysis, generation probabilities were computed with a VDJ recombination model fitted to out-of-frame rearrangements, and the resulting probabilities were checked against IGoR. A later analysis scored TCR-TCR, TCR-HLA and TCR-CMV co-occurrence with hypergeometric tests, applying a repertoire-size bias correction to TCR pairs. To estimate false discovery rates, a later analysis permuted the HLA or CMV assignments 20 times. A later analysis grouped co-occurring TCRs with DBSCAN, adding TCRdist sequence similarity when clustering within HLA-allele-positive subsets. Repertoires with fewer than 30,000 or more than 120,000 public chains, plus five repertoires with anomalous nucleotide sharing, were excluded from co-occurrence clustering. TCRdb took over this immuneACCESS table, retaining in-frame rearrangements with V and J assigned. Such tables are incomplete; in checked studies, under half of the missing clones stem from an unresolved V gene, and the remainder is unexplained. V, J and clone size reflect that table, while D and trimming were determined from the DNA. The sample table contains roughly 180,000 clones; only one count was recorded for around 75% of them. Approximately 2.3% of the sample goes to the ten largest clones.

This sample was included in a study of cytomegalovirus exposure and HLA in healthy donors (dated by TCRdb to 2016 to 2017). For the wider study: In an earlier analysis of 587 of the donors, less than 350 Gb of sequence data and 117 million unique TCR beta sequences from some 170 million T cells were reported. To predict cytomegalovirus infection status, the study combined high-throughput TCR immunosequencing, statistical association of individual TCRs with disease status, and machine learning. A later analysis re-analyzed previously published TCR beta repertoires from 666 donors and added high-resolution HLA genotyping to study TCR occurrence patterns. Of the roughly 410 genotyped donors, roughly 76% were placed in the genetic ancestry cluster associated with self-reported Caucasian donors. The study used immunosequencing to profile the T cell repertoires of 670 or so subjects and linked those repertoires to cytomegalovirus serostatus. In the later analysis, no new phenotypic data were used to find candidate immune exposures; instead, reliance was placed on TCR beta sequences and their occurrence across donors. A later genetic analysis used genome-wide SNP genotypes for about three fifths of the 666 donors, treating that subset as a discovery cohort. Both class I and class II loci were covered by HLA typing, at four-digit resolution. To decide whether each TCR beta V gene segment behaved as functional or pseudogenic, an earlier analysis of approximately 590 of the donors relied on high-throughput TCR beta sequencing. About five DR-DQ haplotypes were handled as single units for association and clustering because linkage in the cohort was strong. In addition to the first cohort of several hundred subjects, a separate validation cohort of 120 different subjects was used. About 330 gigabases of sequencing data and approximately 92 million unique TCR sequences made up an early release that covered approximately 620 HLA-typed donors. On average, around 230,000 unique TCR beta nucleotide sequences were sequenced per donor among several hundred genotyped donors of the cohort, with 15% to 20% of those sequences being non-productive. The aim of the study was to test whether cataloging public T cell receptors could identify signatures of past pathogen exposure. Typing coverage varied by locus: roughly 629-640 donors for A, B, C, DRB1 and DQB1; roughly 560 for DQA1; more than 600 for DPA1; approximately 490 for DPB1. All discovery cohort repertoires had been generated on a single sequencing platform. Donor age, sex, ethnicity and CMV serostatus were collected together with the repertoire data. General study outcomes and caveats: V-gene and J-gene trimming of TCR beta chains was associated with a missense DCLRE1C variant in a later genetic analysis, and the association was replicated in an independent cohort. Fewer than 20 rarely observed V segments, including chromosome 9 orphons, were excluded from the earlier analysis of approximately 600 of the donors because counts were too low. Cytomegalovirus status was reported to be diagnosed by the classifier with high specificity and sensitivity in both the original and validation cohorts. Assigning TCR associations to individual alleles was difficult when HLA alleles, especially DR and DQ, strongly co-occurred. In an earlier analysis of 587 of the donors, most TCR beta V segments appeared in productive rearrangements about 90% or about 30% of the time, broadly matching IMGT annotations. In a later genetic analysis, fewer N-insertions in productive TCRs were reported among donors in an Asian-associated ancestry cluster than the roughly 670-donor mean. According to a later analysis, parvovirus B19, influenza, CMV and Epstein-Barr virus appeared linked to several top co-occurrence clusters. In this cohort, only TCR beta chains were sequenced, and detectable features were limited by the absence of alpha or paired-chain data. Most TCR sequences were observed very rarely across donors, whereas some public TCRs were present in many individuals. Presence/absence analyses assumed roughly uniform sequencing depth across donors, an assumption that may not hold. Because some donors lacked HLA typing at each locus, the association tests relied only on the typed subset. Correlated functional status among segregating V segments might reflect linkage disequilibrium, but an unknown experimental factor could not be ruled out. In a later analysis, most CMV-associated TCR beta chains were found to appear HLA-restricted, with HLA associations seemingly driven largely by CMV exposure. The sequencing pipeline was judged likely to have produced a cluster of highly shared sequence variants as a technical artifact. In vitro tests confirmed that a few of the cytomegalovirus-associated TCR beta chains recognize cytomegalovirus antigens. A later analysis found that TCR association rates varied across HLA loci, with DRB1 alleles showing the most associated TCRs and HLA-C alleles the fewest. A further reported finding was that TCR beta sequences accurately predicted the HLA-A and HLA-B alleles for most subjects in the first cohort. In a later analysis, HLA-associated TCR beta chains were found to be more clonally expanded and to have lower generation probabilities than equally common non-associated chains. In the study, 164 TCR beta chains were listed as associated with cytomegalovirus. Because the 87-base-pair reads could not distinguish some IMGT-functional V segments, including TRBV6-2 and TRBV6-3, those segments were excluded. In a later analysis, 16,951 TCR beta sequences were associated with specific HLA alleles at a false discovery rate of 0.05. CMV serostatus was the only immune exposure information available for the cohort. According to the authors, the approach could potentially be generalized to other disease states and immunological phenotypes.

The chain uses TRBV9 and TRBJ2-7; TRBD1 lines up with 9 middle nucleotides. The source is a female donor in good health and CMV-seronegative. Sequences were obtained from PBMCs. Read as DNA, the sequence is TGTGCCAGCAGCCCAGGGGACAGGGAGTACGAGCAGTACTTC. It codes for CASSPGDREYEQYF.